Listed below are T cell receptor beta chains from one sample, sequenced in a study of cytomegalovirus exposure and HLA in healthy donors. Clones were sequenced by immunoSEQ multiplex PCR, and TCRdb holds only the in-frame ones, with some missing. The sample has more than 65,000 clones; more than 75% are singletons. Sequencing was carried out using PBMCs. The receptors come from a young man in good health and CMV-seronegative. CDR3s include the opening cysteine and the closing phenylalanine or tryptophan. The order of the fields is V gene, clone size, J gene, D gene, CDR3 protein, CDR3 DNA. The D gene is left open where the match is weak. Clone size, where shown, is once, few, many, or a class for clones that have expanded.

v_call: TRBV5-4
clone_size: -
j_call: TRBJ1-2
d_call: -
cdr3_aa: CASSLNFEYGYTF
cdr3_nt: TGTGCCAGCAGCTTGAATTTTGAGTATGGCTACACCTTC

v_call: TRBV10-2
clone_size: once
j_call: TRBJ1-6
d_call: -
cdr3_aa: CASSVGASLNSPLHF
cdr3_nt: TGCGCCAGCAGTGTGGGGGCCTCTCTTAATTCACCCCTCCACTTT

v_call: TRBV27
clone_size: -
j_call: TRBJ2-2
d_call: TRBD2
cdr3_aa: CASSLEPSGGAFAGELFF
cdr3_nt: TGTGCCAGCAGTTTAGAGCCTAGCGGGGGGGCGTTTGCCGGGGAGCTGTTTTTT

v_call: TRBV6-5
clone_size: -
j_call: TRBJ1-6
d_call: -
cdr3_aa: CASSYRSGLNSPLHF
cdr3_nt: TGTGCCAGCAGTTACAGGTCAGGGCTAAATTCACCCCTCCACTTT

v_call: TRBV15
clone_size: -
j_call: TRBJ1-4
d_call: TRBD1
cdr3_aa: CATSRDRGQGAEKLFF
cdr3_nt: TGTGCCACCAGCAGAGATCGGGGACAGGGGGCGGAAAAACTGTTTTTT

v_call: TRBV12-5
clone_size: few
j_call: TRBJ2-1
d_call: -
cdr3_aa: CASGSPPGKQFF
cdr3_nt: TGTGCTAGTGGTTCCCCCCCGGGGAAGCAGTTCTTC

v_call: TRBV5-6
clone_size: -
j_call: TRBJ1-1
d_call: TRBD1
cdr3_aa: CASTGQGARTEAFF
cdr3_nt: TGTGCCAGCACAGGACAGGGGGCGAGAACTGAAGCTTTCTTT

v_call: TRBV29-1
clone_size: -
j_call: TRBJ2-7
d_call: -
cdr3_aa: CSVQSGYEQYF
cdr3_nt: TGCAGCGTCCAGAGCGGATACGAGCAGTACTTC

v_call: TRBV9
clone_size: -
j_call: TRBJ2-7
d_call: -
cdr3_aa: CASSPGWAGSYEQYF
cdr3_nt: TGTGCCAGCAGCCCAGGGTGGGCAGGGTCCTACGAGCAGTACTTC

v_call: TRBV6-6
clone_size: -
j_call: TRBJ1-1
d_call: -
cdr3_aa: CASSLRSGNTEAFF
cdr3_nt: TGTGCCAGCAGCCTAAGATCGGGAAACACTGAAGCTTTCTTT

v_call: TRBV4-3
clone_size: -
j_call: TRBJ2-7
d_call: -
cdr3_aa: CASSPRTSYEQYF
cdr3_nt: TGCGCCAGCAGCCCTAGAACCTCCTACGAGCAGTACTTC

v_call: TRBV5-6
clone_size: -
j_call: TRBJ1-1
d_call: -
cdr3_aa: CASSPRTENTEAFF
cdr3_nt: TGTGCCAGCAGCCCAAGGACAGAGAACACTGAAGCTTTCTTT

v_call: TRBV10-3
clone_size: -
j_call: TRBJ2-1
d_call: TRBD2
cdr3_aa: CAISESLAEARTQRNEQFF
cdr3_nt: TGTGCCATCAGTGAGTCGCTAGCGGAAGCCCGAACACAGCGCAATGAGCAGTTCTTC

v_call: TRBV4-3
clone_size: -
j_call: TRBJ2-7
d_call: TRBD1
cdr3_aa: CASSLKQGVEQYF
cdr3_nt: TGCGCCAGCAGCCTCAAACAGGGGGTCGAGCAGTACTTC

v_call: TRBV28
clone_size: -
j_call: TRBJ2-7
d_call: TRBD1
cdr3_aa: CASSLGTGAREQYF
cdr3_nt: TGTGCCAGCAGTTTAGGGACAGGGGCCAGGGAGCAGTACTTC

v_call: TRBV4-3
clone_size: -
j_call: TRBJ2-7
d_call: -
cdr3_aa: CASSQVAQGYEQYF
cdr3_nt: TGCGCCAGCAGCCAAGTGGCACAGGGCTACGAGCAGTACTTC

v_call: TRBV28
clone_size: -
j_call: TRBJ1-2
d_call: -
cdr3_aa: CAWGLIGGYTF
cdr3_nt: TGTGCGTGGGGCCTAATCGGTGGCTACACCTTC

v_call: TRBV6-4
clone_size: -
j_call: TRBJ2-7
d_call: -
cdr3_aa: CASSFEASSYEQYF
cdr3_nt: TGTGCCAGCAGTTTCGAGGCAAGCTCCTACGAGCAGTACTTC

v_call: TRBV13
clone_size: -
j_call: TRBJ1-3
d_call: -
cdr3_aa: CASSIQGNTIYF
cdr3_nt: TGTGCCAGCAGCATACAAGGAAACACCATATATTTT